A single sample gave rise to the 25 T cell receptor beta chains below, sequenced in a study of blood T cells in healthy people across ages. Primers used in a second PCR of roughly 6 to 11 cycles were a sample-barcoded 5' primer and a J-beta primer mix. TCRdb re-called the 5' RACE reads through MiXCR, storing one row per CDR3 protein. The table shows over 1.5 million distinct CDR3 sequences, with around half occurring only once. Sample: blood. The receptors come from a woman between 35 and 50 years old in good health.

The table lists this clonotype with a count of one. The chain joins TRBV20-1 to TRBJ1-4, with a tentative D call TRBD1 (5 bases). Trimming stripped 3 bases from V and 5 bases from J, with 19 bases between. CDR1 and CDR2 (germline): DFQATT, SNEGSKA (reference sequence). The CDR3 is made up of 16 amino acids. CDR3 region: CSARPGTDVPNEKLFF. CDR3 sequence (DNA): TGCAGTGCTAGGCCCGGGACCGACGTACCGAATGAAAAACTGTTTTTT.

The table lists this clonotype with a few counts. The chain links TRBV28 to TRBJ2-5; D is unresolved. Germline loops: CDR1 MDHEN, CDR2 SYDVKM. V was clipped by 3 bases and J by 6 bases, with 17 bases between them. There are 15 residues in the CDR3. The CDR3 protein is CASSFPLEAGKTQYF. Here the CDR3 DNA reads TGTGCCAGCAGTTTCCCCCTGGAAGCTGGGAAGACCCAGTACTTC.

In this sample, this clonotype turned up a few times. The chain recombines TRBV20-1 with TRBJ1-5; D is perhaps TRBD1 (5 bases). CDR3 length: 14 amino acids. Germline V gene lookup returns CDR1 DFQATT and CDR2 SNEGSKA (reference sequence). Trimming removed 2 bases from V and 4 bases from J, with 12 bases in between. For the CDR3, the DNA is TGCAGTGCTAGAAGCTACAGGCCTAATCAGCCCCAGCATTTT. Protein product: CSARSYRPNQPQHF.

This clonotype was seen only a few times. This chain joins TRBV11-2 and TRBJ2-7; D is unclear. CDR3 length: 14 residues. From germline, CDR1 is SGHAT and CDR2 FQNNGV. The ends were cut back, 8 bases at V and 2 bases at J, with 16 bases in the middle. As DNA, the CDR3 is TGTGCCAGCGTAGTCGCGGTTTCCCCCTACGAGCAGTACTTC. Translating it yields CASVVAVSPYEQYF.

The chain uses TRBV7-2 and TRBJ1-5; the D is unclear. The germline gives CDR1 SGHTA, CDR2 FQGNSA. Trimming removed 2 bases at V and 1 base at J, with 9 bases between. The CDR3 is 15 residues long. The CDR3 coding sequence is TGTGCCAGCAGCTTAATGTTGGACAGCAATCAGCCCCAGCATTTT. Translating gives CASSLMLDSNQPQHF. Complete variable domain (other parts from reference TRBV7-2 and TRBJ1-5): GAGVSQSPSNKVTEKGKDVELRCDPISGHTALYWYRQSLGQGLEFLIYFQGNSAPDKSGLPSDRFSAERTGGSVSTLTIQRTQQEDSAVYLCASSLMLDSNQPQHFGDGTRLSIL.

This sequence joins TRBV27 and TRBJ1-6, with 9 bases that match TRBD1. Trimming cost V 5 bases and J 2 bases; bases outside gene matches: 4. The germline CDR1 and CDR2 sequences are MNHEY and SMNVEV (reference sequence). The CDR3 runs to 16 residues. The CDR3 DNA is TGTGCCAGCAGTCTGGGACAGGGACCCTATAATTCACCCCTCCACTTT. Translated, it gives CASSLGQGPYNSPLHF.

The chain carries TRBV18 and TRBJ2-1, with D uncertain. Looked up from germline, CDR1 is KGHSH and CDR2 is LQKENI. The CDR3 loop spans 15 amino acids. Trimming left V 6 bases short and J 0 bases short, with 12 bases between. The chain's CDR3 is CASSPNPASYNEQFF. The CDR3 DNA reads as TGTGCCAGCTCCCCAAACCCAGCCTCCTACAATGAGCAGTTCTTC.

This clonotype was observed a single time. V gene TRBV28 combines with J gene TRBJ1-1; 7 bases are a match to TRBD1. Germline V gene lookup returns CDR1 MDHEN and CDR2 SYDVKM. The J segment lost 1 base and the V segment lost 4 bases, leaving 15 bases of the junction unmatched. The CDR3 loop spans 18 amino acids. CDR3 nucleotides: TGTGCCAGCAGTTCTCCATACCAGGTACAGGGGAGGAACACTGAAGCTTTCTTT. Encoded protein: CASSSPYQVQGRNTEAFF. The variable domain in full, completed from reference TRBV28 and TRBJ1-1, reads DVKVTQSSRYLVKRTGEKVFLECVQDMDHENMFWYRQDPGLGLRLIYFSYDVKMKEKGDIPEGYSVSREKKERFSLILESASTNQTSMYLCASSSPYQVQGRNTEAFFGQGTRLTVV.

As for this clonotype: A single base separates this from a much larger clone, so it may be a read error. The chain employs TRBV12-3 or TRBV12-4 and TRBJ2-6; D unclear. The V end was cut by 2 bases, the J end by 2 bases, with 4 bases between. The CDR3 loop spans 14 amino acids. The CDR3 reads CASSLNTGANVLTF. CDR3 nucleotide sequence: TGTGCCAGCAGTTTAAACACTGGGGCCAACGTCCTGACTTTC.

This chain connects TRBV27 to TRBJ1-2, with unresolved D. The CDR3 is 15 amino acids. V was trimmed by 5 bases and J by 5 bases, leaving 18 bases between them. CDR1 and CDR2 (germline): MNHEY, SMNVEV (reference sequence). The CDR3 is CASSPRTDRKYGYTF. For the CDR3, the DNA is TGTGCCAGCAGTCCTCGGACGGACCGCAAATATGGCTACACCTTC.

This clonotype was recorded a few times. This chain connects TRBV6-5 to TRBJ2-7, with D perhaps TRBD1 or TRBD2 (5 bases each). Germline V gene lookup returns CDR1 MNHEY and CDR2 SVGAGI. Trimming shortened V by 4 bases and J by 3 bases, and 13 bases separated the two germline ends. The CDR3 has 14 amino acids. The CDR3 protein is CASSFQGPRYEQYF. For the CDR3, the DNA is TGTGCCAGCAGTTTTCAGGGACCTCGCTACGAGCAGTACTTC.

CDR3 in amino acids: CASSRGADEQFF. The CDR3 nucleotides are TGTGCTAGCAGCCGGGGGGCCGATGAGCAGTTCTTC. The chain links TRBV12-5 to TRBJ2-1; weak D call: TRBD2 (7 bases). The CDR3 sequence is 12 residues long. From germline, CDR1 is LGHNT and CDR2 FRNRAP. The ends were cut back, 9 bases at V and 8 bases at J, with 14 bases in the middle.

This chain connects TRBV28 to TRBJ2-1; unclear D gene. Germline V gives CDR1 MDHEN, CDR2 SYDVKM. The germline V and J ends were trimmed by 3 bases and 12 bases, with 9 bases remaining between them. This CDR3 comprises 11 residues. This CDR3 is CASSFGTRQFF. In nucleotides, the CDR3 is TGTGCCAGCAGTTTTGGCACACGGCAGTTCTTC.

The rearrangement joins TRBV7-6 to TRBJ2-3; D might be TRBD1 or TRBD2, each matching 6 bases. The V gene's germline CDR1 is SGHVS and CDR2 FNYEAQ. The CDR3 sequence is 16 residues long. V dropped 4 bases and J dropped 1 base, with 15 bases sitting between them. CDR3 sequence (DNA): TGTGCCAGCAGCTCCGAGGAGGGGGTCCGCACAGATACGCAGTATTTT. Protein product: CASSSEEGVRTDTQYF.

The rearrangement uses TRBV27 and TRBJ2-7; no reliable D call. V lost 7 bases to trimming and J lost 3 bases, with 16 bases between them. CDR3 length equals 14 residues. Germline V CDR1 and CDR2: MNHEY, SMNVEV (reference sequence). CDR3 in amino acids: CASTTRTDYYEQYF. For the CDR3, the DNA is TGTGCCAGCACCACGAGGACGGATTACTACGAGCAGTACTTC.

The chain links TRBV9 to TRBJ1-5; D unresolved. The ends were cut back, 0 bases at V and 7 bases at J, with 11 bases in the middle. This CDR3 has 14 residues. The V gene's germline CDR1 is SGDLS and CDR2 YYNGEE. The CDR3 nucleotides are TGTGCCAGCAGCGTAGGGTCGTCGGGACAGCCCCAGCATTTT. It specifies CASSVGSSGQPQHF.

This clonotype has just one count. The chain recombines TRBV5-6 with TRBJ2-5, with a possible D match to TRBD2 (5 bases). The DNA end lines up better with TRBJ2-7; the J call may be wrong. The length of the CDR3 is 15 residues. Germline CDR1 is SGHDT and CDR2 is YYEEEE. The CDR3 region is CASRRKAGSSYEQYF. The CDR3, as DNA: TGTGCCAGCAGGCGGAAGGCGGGCAGCTCCTACGAGCAGTACTTC.

The rearrangement uses TRBV11-2 and TRBJ1-4, with TRBD1 identical over 9 bases. The CDR3 contains 14 residues. Germline assignment: CDR1 SGHAT and CDR2 FQNNGV. V gave up 4 bases and J gave up 11 bases; unmatched junction bases: 8. This CDR3 is CASSYRDRVRKLFF. As DNA, the CDR3 is TGTGCCAGCAGCTACCGGGACAGGGTACGGAAACTGTTTTTT.

The CDR3 loop reads CAIRGENTEAFF. The CDR3 coding sequence is TGTGCCATCAGAGGGGAGAACACTGAAGCTTTCTTT. The chain uses TRBV10-3 and TRBJ1-1; D is possibly TRBD1 (5 bases). The CDR3 covers 12 residues. Trimming cost V 6 bases and J 1 base, with 6 bases left between them. The V gene's germline CDR1 is ENHRY and CDR2 SYGVKD.

J is TRBJ1-1 and V is TRBV5-4; D is unresolved. Germline lookup yields CDR1 SGHNT and CDR2 YYREEE (reference sequence). Trimming pared 0 bases from V and 1 base from J, leaving 4 bases between. The CDR3 contains 13 residues. Here the CDR3 DNA reads TGTGCCAGCAGCTTGGACACGAACACTGAAGCTTTCTTT. Its translation is CASSLDTNTEAFF.

This chain connects TRBV4-1 to TRBJ2-7, with 11 bases aligning to TRBD2. V lost 3 bases to trimming and J lost 3 bases; unmatched junction nucleotides: 4. CDR3 length: 15 amino acids. The germline CDR1 and CDR2 sequences are MGHRA and YSYEKL. CDR3 protein: CASSHLTSGDYEQYF. DNA of the CDR3: TGCGCCAGCAGCCACCTGACTAGCGGGGACTACGAGCAGTACTTC.

The chain combines TRBV7-2 with TRBJ2-3, with TRBD2 identical over 8 bases. The CDR3 contains 16 residues. The junction had 14 bases not matched to a gene; V was cut back by 5 bases and J by 7 bases. Germline loops: CDR1 SGHTA, CDR2 FQGNSA. The CDR3 loop is CASSIETLAGYHTQYF. The CDR3 DNA reads TGTGCCAGCAGCATAGAAACCTTAGCGGGGTACCATACGCAGTATTTT.

About this clonotype itself: One junction end does not reproduce the germline sequence, and a read error may be involved. The V and J genes are TRBV7-9 and TRBJ2-3; perhaps TRBD1 as D (5 bases). Germline V gene data show CDR1 as SEHNR and CDR2 as FQNEAQ (reference sequence). The CDR3 extends over 11 amino acids. The DNA for the CDR3 is TGTGCCAGCCAGGGTACAGATACGCGGTATTTT. This encodes CASQGTDTRYF.

The gene calls are TRBV20-1 and TRBJ2-1, with D maybe TRBD1 (7 bases). The length of the CDR3 is 15 residues. Trimming cost V 5 bases and J 1 base, with 15 bases left between them. Germline values: CDR1 DFQATT, CDR2 SNEGSKA (reference sequence). The CDR3 protein is CSAGETGTSYNEQFF. Here the CDR3 DNA reads TGCAGTGCTGGGGAGACAGGGACTTCCTACAATGAGCAGTTCTTC.

The table lists this clonotype with a few counts. The rearrangement uses TRBV6-2 or TRBV6-3 and TRBJ2-5; D might be TRBD2 (5 bases). Trimming took off 11 bases at V and 7 bases at J, with 8 bases between the two ends. This CDR3 is built from 9 residues. Germline loops: CDR1 MNHEY, CDR2 SVGEGT. Written as DNA, the CDR3 is TGTGCCGTAGGAGGGACCCAGTACTTC. Its protein is CAVGGTQYF.